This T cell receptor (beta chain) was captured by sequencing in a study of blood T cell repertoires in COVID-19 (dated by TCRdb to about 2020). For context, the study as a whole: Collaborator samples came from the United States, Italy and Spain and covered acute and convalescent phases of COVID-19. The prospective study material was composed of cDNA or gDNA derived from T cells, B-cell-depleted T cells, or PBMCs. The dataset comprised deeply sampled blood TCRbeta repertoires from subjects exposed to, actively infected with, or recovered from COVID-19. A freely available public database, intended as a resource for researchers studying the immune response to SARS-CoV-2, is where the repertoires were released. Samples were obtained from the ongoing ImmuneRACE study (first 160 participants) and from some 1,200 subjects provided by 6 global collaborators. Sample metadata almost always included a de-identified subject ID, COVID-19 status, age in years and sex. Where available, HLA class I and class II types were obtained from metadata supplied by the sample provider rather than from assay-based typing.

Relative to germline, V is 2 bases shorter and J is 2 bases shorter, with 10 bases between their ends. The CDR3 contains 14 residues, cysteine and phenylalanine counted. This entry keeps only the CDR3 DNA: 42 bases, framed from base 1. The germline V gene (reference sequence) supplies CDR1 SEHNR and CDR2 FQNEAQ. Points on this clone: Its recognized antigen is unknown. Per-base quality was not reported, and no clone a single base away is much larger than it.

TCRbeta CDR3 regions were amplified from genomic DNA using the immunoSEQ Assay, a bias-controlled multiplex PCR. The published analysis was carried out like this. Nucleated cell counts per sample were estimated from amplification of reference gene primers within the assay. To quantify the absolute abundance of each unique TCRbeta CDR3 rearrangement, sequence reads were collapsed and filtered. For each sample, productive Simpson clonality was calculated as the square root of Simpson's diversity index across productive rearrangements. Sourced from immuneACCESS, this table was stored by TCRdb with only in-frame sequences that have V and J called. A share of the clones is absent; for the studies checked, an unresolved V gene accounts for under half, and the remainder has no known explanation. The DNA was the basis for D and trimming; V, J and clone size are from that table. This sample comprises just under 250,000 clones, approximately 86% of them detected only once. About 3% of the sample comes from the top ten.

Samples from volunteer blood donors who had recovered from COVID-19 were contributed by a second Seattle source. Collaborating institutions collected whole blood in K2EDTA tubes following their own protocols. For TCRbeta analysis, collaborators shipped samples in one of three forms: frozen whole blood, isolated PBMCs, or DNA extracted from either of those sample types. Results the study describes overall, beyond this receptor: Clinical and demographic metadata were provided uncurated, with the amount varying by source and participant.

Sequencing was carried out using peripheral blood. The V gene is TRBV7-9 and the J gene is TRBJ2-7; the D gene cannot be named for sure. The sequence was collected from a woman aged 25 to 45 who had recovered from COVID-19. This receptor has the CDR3 CASSLNNSPYEQYF. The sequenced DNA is TGTGCCAGCAGCTTAAACAACAGCCCCTACGAGCAGTACTTC. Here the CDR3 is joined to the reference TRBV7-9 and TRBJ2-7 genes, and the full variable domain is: DTGVSQNPRHKITKRGQNVTFRCDPISEHNRLYWYRQTLGQGPEFLTYFQNEAQLEKSRLLSDRFSAERPKGSFSTLEIQRTEQGDSAMYLCASSLNNSPYEQYFGPGTRLTVT.